This T cell receptor beta chain stems from a study of T cell repertoires in cytomegalovirus infection. Regarding the study as a whole: CMV-specific HLA-C-restricted TCR beta clonotypes dominated the ex vivo response. Public TCR beta family frequency separated CMV-and-HLA carriers, including in an independent cohort.

TCRdb recomputed calls from the reads with MiXCR, one row per CDR3 protein. Among over 300,000 distinct CDR3 sequences listed, over 7.5% were seen once. This clonotype was recorded a few times. The antigen is unknown. Per the germline V gene, CDR1 is MNHNS and CDR2 is SASEGT. The CDR3 spans 14 residues. With 2 bases clipped from V and 8 bases from J, the junction kept 8 bases outside the gene matches. The sequence was obtained from a human donor in good health (CMV status not recorded). Some clones in this sample may be carry-over from other donors' samples. The genes are TRBV6-1 and TRBJ1-2; 7 bases match TRBD1. Sequencing was carried out using PBMCs. DNA for the CDR3: TGTGCCAGCAGTGAAAGGGGAGGGGGCAAGGGCTACACCTTC. It translates to CASSERGGGKGYTF.